Each of the 9 T cell receptor beta chains below was sequenced from the same sample in a study of T-cell memory formation after mild COVID-19. TCRdb called the 5' RACE reads again in MiXCR, with one record for every CDR3 protein. Of around 300,000 distinct CDR3 sequences in the sample, about 13% were seen once. The sequenced sample was PBMCs or a T cell subset sorted from them (not recorded which). The origin of the receptors is a man aged 18 to 30 who had mild COVID-19 (a few samples of this study predate the infection). Cell type and time point are not known.

This chain uses TRBV7-9 with TRBJ1-5, with D perhaps matching TRBD1 (5 bases). The CDR3 extends over 15 amino acids. CDR1 is SEHNR and CDR2 is FQNEAQ in the germline V gene (reference sequence). V shed 5 bases and J shed 0 bases, with 11 bases lying between them. The CDR3 coding sequence is TGTGCCAGCAGCAAGACAGACTATAGCAATCAGCCCCAGCATTTT. Its protein is CASSKTDYSNQPQHF. The complete variable domain, with remaining parts taken from reference TRBV7-9 and TRBJ1-5, reads DTGVSQNPRHKITKRGQNVTFRCDPISEHNRLYWYRQTLGQGPEFLTYFQNEAQLEKSRLLSDRFSAERPKGSFSTLEIQRTEQGDSAMYLCASSKTDYSNQPQHFGDGTRLSIL.

This clonotype was observed a few times. The CDR3 sequence: CASSLTSGTGANVLTF. In DNA, the CDR3 is TGTGCCAGCAGCTTAACGTCTGGCACTGGGGCCAACGTCCTGACTTTC. The genes are TRBV7-6 and TRBJ2-6; D gene ambiguous. The V gene's germline CDR1 is SGHVS and CDR2 FNYEAQ. V was pared by 2 bases and J by 2 bases, with 10 bases between. This CDR3 comprises 16 residues. Based on the CDR3 plus reference TRBV7-6 and TRBJ2-6, the full variable domain is GAGVSQSPRYKVTKRGQDVALRCDPISGHVSLYWYRQALGQGPEFLTYFNYEAQQDKSGLPNDRFSAERPEGSISTLTIQRTEQRDSAMYRCASSLTSGTGANVLTFGAGSRLTVL.

V and J are TRBV7-9 and TRBJ2-3; D gene uncertain. Germline CDR1 is SEHNR and CDR2 is FQNEAQ (reference sequence). Trimming took off 5 bases at V and 7 bases at J, with 10 bases between the two ends. The CDR3 runs to 12 residues. For the CDR3, the DNA is TGTGCCAGCAGCCCTCCAGAGAATACGCAGTATTTT. Translated: CASSPPENTQYF.

The V and J genes are TRBV7-8 and TRBJ2-6, with 12 bases identical to TRBD2. The CDR3 is 19 amino acids. V was clipped by 3 bases and J by 2 bases; unmatched bases: 8. Germline V gives CDR1 SGHVS, CDR2 FQNEAQ. The CDR3 bases are TGTGCCAGCAGCTTGGACTCTAGCGGGGGGGCCGCTGGGGCCAACGTCCTGACTTTC. Its protein product is CASSLDSSGGAAGANVLTF.

V and J are TRBV5-5 and TRBJ1-1; 8 bases match TRBD1. Germline lookup yields CDR1 SGHKS and CDR2 YYEKEE (reference sequence). V was pared by 4 bases and J by 5 bases, with 19 bases of the junction left unmatched. CDR3 length: 18 residues. This CDR3 reads CASSPYAMLTGARTEAFF. The DNA for the CDR3 is TGTGCCAGCAGCCCCTACGCTATGCTGACAGGGGCGAGGACTGAAGCTTTCTTT.

The chain has TRBV25-1 and TRBJ2-5; 8 nucleotides agree with TRBD2. The V segment lost 2 bases and the J segment 2 bases; nucleotides outside the gene matches: 7. The length of the CDR3 is 16 residues. Germline assignment: CDR1 MGHDK and CDR2 SYGVNS. CDR3 amino acids: CASSEQWGLGQETQYF. DNA of the CDR3: TGTGCCAGCAGTGAACAATGGGGACTAGGGCAAGAGACCCAGTACTTC.

The table lists this clonotype with many counts. This chain joins TRBV12-3 or TRBV12-4 and TRBJ1-5; possible D gene TRBD1, 5 bases. Trimming removed 3 bases from V and 6 bases from J, with 42 bases in between. This CDR3 comprises 24 residues. CDR3 sequence: CASSFRQGYPPRMGRPDAGQPQHF. The CDR3 DNA reads as TGTGCCAGCAGTTTCAGGCAGGGTTATCCCCCACGAATGGGGCGGCCCGACGCAGGTCAGCCCCAGCATTTT.

This clonotype was detected only a few times. This chain links TRBV20-1 with TRBJ2-3; D not certain. The CDR3 runs 13 residues. Germline V gene sequence: CDR1 DFQATT, CDR2 SNEGSKA (reference sequence). The CDR3, as DNA: TGCAGCGCCTCTAGATCTAGCACAGATACGCAGTATTTT. Its protein product is CSASRSSTDTQYF.

The V gene is TRBV6-4, the J gene TRBJ2-6; D unclear. The V end lost 3 bases, the J end lost 2 bases, and 8 bases lay between the germline ends. This CDR3 is 15 amino acids long. Germline CDR1 reads MRHNA; CDR2 reads SNTAGT. CDR3 coding DNA: TGTGCCAGCAGTGAAGCCAGTGCTGGGGCCAACGTCCTGACTTTC. Encoded protein: CASSEASAGANVLTF.